This T cell receptor beta chain was captured by sequencing in a study of neurological immune-mediated disorders. V gave up 4 bases and J gave up 8 bases, with 16 bases separating them. The CDR3 has 14 residues. CDR1 and CDR2 (germline): SGHRS, YFSETQ. As to time point: technical triplicate 1. PBMCs numbering 2 million and stored at -80 C yielded the unsorted libraries. 5'RACE generated cDNA with 10-nucleotide random UMIs. TCRdb reprocessed the 5' RACE reads with MiXCR, giving one entry per CDR3 protein. The sample shows roughly 41,000 distinct CDR3 sequences, roughly 11% of them seen only once. This clonotype has a count of ten or more.

The sequenced material came from PBMCs. The chain is built from TRBV5-1 and TRBJ2-4; D call uncertain. The TCR originated in a man aged 60 to 69 with HTLV-1-associated myelopathy (HAM/TSP). CDR3 sequence reads: CASSPLAGSDIQYF. The CDR3 nucleotides are TGCGCCAGCAGCCCGCTCGCAGGCTCGGACATTCAGTACTTC.